Following are 20 T cell receptor beta chains from one sample sequenced in a study of blood T cells in healthy people across ages. A second PCR, run for roughly 7 to 11 cycles, used a sample-barcoded 5' primer plus a J-beta primer mix. TCRdb processed the 5' RACE reads anew with MiXCR; each CDR3 protein has one entry. The data show around 1,000,000 distinct CDR3 sequences, approximately 25% seen once. This sample was also put to use in a study of T cells of mothers and their children.

The sequenced material came from blood. These TCRs come from a girl aged 2-10 years in good health.

The genes are TRBV29-1 and TRBJ2-7, with 8 nucleotides matching TRBD1. CDR1 SQVTM and CDR2 ANQGSEA come from the germline V gene. V dropped 6 bases and J dropped 1; count of bases not matched to a gene: 11. This CDR3 spans 15 amino acids. In DNA, the CDR3 is TGCAGCGTGCGCCTGGGACAGGAACTTTCCTACGAGCAGTACTTC. As protein: CSVRLGQELSYEQYF.

The V gene is TRBV20-1, the J gene TRBJ2-4, with TRBD1 identical over 7 bases. The CDR3 runs 15 residues. Germline lookup yields CDR1 DFQATT and CDR2 SNEGSKA (reference sequence). The junction had 9 bases not matched to a gene; V was cut back by 1 base and J by 6 bases. Here the CDR3 reads CSARGRGLELNIQYF. The DNA for the CDR3 is TGCAGTGCTAGAGGCAGGGGGTTAGAGTTAAACATTCAGTACTTC.

The chain employs TRBV15 and TRBJ1-1, with 8 nucleotides matching TRBD1. The CDR3 spans 15 residues. Germline lookup yields CDR1 LNHNV and CDR2 YYDKDF (reference sequence). V gave up 5 bases and J gave up 4 bases; unmatched junction bases: 9. The CDR3 region has the DNA TGTGCCACCAGCCCTCCAACAGGGGGGACCACTGAAGCTTTCTTT. This codes for CATSPPTGGTTEAFF.

This clonotype was observed a handful of times. This chain links TRBV4-1 with TRBJ2-7, with D unclear. The CDR3 runs 15 residues. Per the germline V gene, CDR1 is MGHRA and CDR2 is YSYEKL. Trimming pared 4 bases from V and 0 bases from J, leaving 13 bases between. The CDR3: CASSPEPSISYEQYF. In nucleotides, the CDR3 is TGCGCCAGCAGCCCCGAACCCTCAATCTCCTACGAGCAGTACTTC.

The table lists this clonotype with a few counts. The chain recombines TRBV11-1 with TRBJ2-7; D might be TRBD1 (6 bases). Trimming took 0 bases from V and 4 from J, leaving 10 bases between them. Germline CDR1 and CDR2: SGHAT and FQDESV (reference sequence). This CDR3 has 14 amino acids. The CDR3: CASSLAWGRYEQYF. The CDR3 DNA reads TGTGCCAGCAGCTTAGCCTGGGGGCGTTACGAGCAGTACTTC.

V and J are TRBV11-1 and TRBJ2-1; D not certain. The germline V and J ends were trimmed by 3 bases and 10 bases, with 16 bases remaining between them. This CDR3 contains 14 residues. Germline V gene sequence: CDR1 SGHAT, CDR2 FQDESV (reference sequence). This chain's CDR3 is CASSFEGLTGEQFF. In DNA form, the CDR3 reads TGTGCCAGCAGCTTTGAAGGTCTAACCGGCGAGCAGTTCTTC.

This clonotype was observed a handful of times. The chain is built from TRBV9 and TRBJ2-7; 13 bases fit TRBD2. The CDR3 has 14 amino acids. J gave up 6 bases and V 4 bases, and 4 bases lay outside the gene matches. Germline V gene lookup returns CDR1 SGDLS and CDR2 YYNGEE. The CDR3 DNA follows: TGTGCCAGCAGCCCGGGACTAGCGGGAACCGAGCAGTACTTC. Translating gives CASSPGLAGTEQYF.

V is TRBV20-1 and J is TRBJ2-1, with D possibly called TRBD1 or TRBD2 (5 bases each). This CDR3 comprises 12 residues. Trimming shortened V by 3 bases and J by 7 bases, and 10 bases separated the two germline ends. Looked up from germline, CDR1 is DFQATT and CDR2 is SNEGSKA (reference sequence). The CDR3 reads CSARPGQNEQFF. The CDR3 bases are TGCAGTGCTAGGCCGGGGCAAAATGAGCAGTTCTTC.

J is TRBJ2-5 and V is TRBV11-2; the D is unclear. The assigned J gene may be wrong: the sequence end matches TRBJ2-1 better. The CDR3 has 18 amino acids. CDR1 and CDR2 from the germline V gene are SGHAT and FQNNGV. The CDR3 DNA sequence: TGTGCCAGCAGCTTAGTAATCGGGCGGCTTCAACAATACAATGAGCAGTTCTTC. This codes for CASSLVIGRLQQYNEQFF.

This clonotype was recorded a few times. The chain carries TRBV5-1 and TRBJ2-3; 7 bases are a match to TRBD1. V shed 2 bases and J 5 bases; nucleotides not matched to a gene: 5. The germline V gene encodes CDR1 SGHRS and CDR2 YFSETQ. The CDR3 runs to 14 residues. The CDR3 protein is CASSFQGVGDTQYF. For the CDR3, the DNA is TGCGCCAGCAGCTTCCAGGGGGTTGGAGATACGCAGTATTTT.

The rearrangement joins TRBV29-1 to TRBJ1-2; TRBD1 aligns across 8 bases. The CDR3 is 13 residues long. J gave up 7 bases and V 7 bases, and 11 bases lay outside the gene matches. Germline CDR1 is SQVTM and CDR2 is ANQGSEA. CDR3 DNA sequence: TGCAGCGGCCTTCCCCAGGGGGCAAGTGGCTACACCTTC. This codes for CSGLPQGASGYTF.

This clonotype has just a few counts. CDR3 nucleotide sequence: TGTGCCAGCAGAACGCTTACTAGCGGGGGCAATGAGCAGTTCTTC. Amino acids: CASRTLTSGGNEQFF. The chain is built from TRBV27 and TRBJ2-1, with 11 nucleotides matching TRBD2. The trim removed 6 bases at V and 6 bases at J, leaving 7 bases unmatched. The CDR3 spans 15 residues. The V gene's germline CDR1 is MNHEY and CDR2 SMNVEV (reference sequence).

The rearrangement links TRBV20-1 to TRBJ2-5, with D possibly matching TRBD1 (6 bases). V lost 1 base, J lost 0 bases, and 9 bases lay in between. Germline V gives CDR1 DFQATT, CDR2 SNEGSKA (reference sequence). There are 14 residues in the CDR3. The CDR3, as DNA: TGCAGTGCTAGAGGAGGACAGTACCAAGAGACCCAGTACTTC. It codes for CSARGGQYQETQYF.

The rearrangement joins TRBV6-5 to TRBJ2-5, with D maybe TRBD1 (5 bases). The end of the DNA aligns better with TRBJ2-7, so the J call may be wrong. CDR3 length: 15 amino acids. Per the germline V gene, CDR1 is MNHEY and CDR2 is SVGAGI. CDR3 nucleotide sequence: TGTGCCAGCAGTTACGGGCAGGGATTCTCCTACGAGCAGTACTTC. This translates into CASSYGQGFSYEQYF.

V is TRBV7-8 and J is TRBJ2-5; 7 bases are shared with TRBD1. The DNA end favors TRBJ2-1, so the J call may be wrong. The CDR3 is made up of 15 amino acids. Germline CDR1 SGHVS, CDR2 FQNEAQ. The CDR3 region has the DNA TGTGCCAGCAGCCCCCGGGACAGAGCATACAATGAGCAGTTCTTC. Its translation is CASSPRDRAYNEQFF.

In this sample, this clonotype turned up many times. The chain carries TRBV7-9 and TRBJ1-1; no firm D call. Germline CDR1 and CDR2: SEHNR and FQNEAQ (reference sequence). The V and J ends lost 3 bases and 0 bases respectively, with 8 bases between them. This CDR3 comprises 14 residues. The CDR3 region has the DNA TGTGCCAGCAGCTTTACCGGGCTGAACACTGAAGCTTTCTTT. This translates into CASSFTGLNTEAFF.

This chain uses TRBV6-1 with TRBJ2-3; 13 positions match TRBD2. CDR1 MNHNS and CDR2 SASEGT come from the germline V gene. The V gene end was trimmed by 4 bases and the J gene end by 0 bases; junction bases not matched to a gene: 10. The CDR3 extends over 19 amino acids. The CDR3 DNA follows: TGTGCCAGCAGTGGGACCGGGACTAGCGGGGCCCTTAGCACAGATACGCAGTATTTT. Protein sequence: CASSGTGTSGALSTDTQYF.

The table lists this clonotype with a few counts. V usage is TRBV20-1 and J usage is TRBJ2-1; 9 positions agree with TRBD2. Matching the DNA end better, TRBJ2-7 makes the J call doubtful. Germline CDR1 DFQATT, CDR2 SNEGSKA (reference sequence). This CDR3 is 13 amino acids long. CDR3 amino acids: CSAMASGGLEQYF. The CDR3 nucleotides read TGCAGTGCAATGGCCAGCGGGGGGCTCGAGCAGTACTTC.

The chain recombines TRBV29-1 with TRBJ2-5, with D possibly being TRBD1 (5 bases). The germline CDR1 and CDR2 sequences are SQVTM and ANQGSEA. V shed 5 bases and J shed 2 bases, with 9 bases lying between them. The CDR3 runs 12 residues. CDR3 in amino acids: CSVLQEQETQYF. CDR3 sequence (DNA): TGCAGCGTTCTACAGGAACAAGAGACCCAGTACTTC.

The J gene is TRBJ2-7, the V gene TRBV27; 13 nucleotides match TRBD2. Trimming cost V 10 bases and J 3 bases; bases outside gene matches: 3. Per germline, CDR1 MNHEY and CDR2 SMNVEV (reference sequence). This CDR3 comprises 13 residues. CDR3 bases: TGTGCCACCCGACTAGCGGGAGGCTACGAGCAGTACTTC. It codes for CATRLAGGYEQYF.